Listed here are 18 T cell receptor beta chains from one sample, sequenced in a study of blood T cells in healthy people across ages. With a J-beta primer mix and a sample-barcoded 5' primer, a second PCR ran about 7 to 11 cycles. From the 5' RACE reads, TCRdb called clonotypes with MiXCR, one entry per CDR3 protein. The data contain around 970,000 distinct CDR3 sequences, roughly half of them singletons. Sequenced sample: blood. These receptors were taken from an older woman in good health.

V and J are TRBV6-2 or TRBV6-3 and TRBJ2-7; TRBD1 or TRBD2 may be the D gene (5 bases each). The germline V and J ends were trimmed by 1 base and 6 bases, with 13 bases remaining between them. Per germline, CDR1 MNHEY and CDR2 SVGEGT. The CDR3 covers 14 residues. CDR3 sequence reads: CASSYFPGRAEQYF. DNA of the CDR3: TGTGCCAGCAGTTACTTTCCAGGGCGGGCCGAGCAGTACTTC.

V gene TRBV12-3 or TRBV12-4 combines with J gene TRBJ2-5; 8 positions match TRBD1. CDR3 length: 14 residues. V dropped 3 bases and J dropped 3; count of bases not matched to a gene: 3. CDR3 bases: TGTGCCAGCAGTTTTATGACAGGGGAAGAGACCCAGTACTTC. It yields the protein CASSFMTGEETQYF.

The chain uses TRBV20-1 and TRBJ2-7; D is perhaps TRBD2 (6 bases). The CDR3 contains 19 residues. V shed 0 bases and J shed 1 base, with 25 bases lying between them. Germline CDR1 reads DFQATT; CDR2 reads SNEGSKA (reference sequence). The CDR3 here is CSARDRRGKGPDGSYEQYF. The CDR3 DNA reads as TGCAGTGCTAGAGATCGCCGGGGGAAGGGGCCCGACGGTTCCTACGAGCAGTACTTC.

The rearrangement uses TRBV5-5 and TRBJ2-1, with D perhaps TRBD2 (5 bases). This CDR3 is 14 amino acids long. Trimming removed 0 bases at V and 7 bases at J, with 11 bases between. Germline CDR1 and CDR2: SGHKS and YYEKEE (reference sequence). CDR3 protein: CASSLVVGLNEQFF. CDR3 DNA sequence: TGTGCCAGCAGCTTGGTAGTAGGACTTAATGAGCAGTTCTTC.

This sequence joins TRBV20-1 and TRBJ2-1; 13 nucleotides agree with TRBD2. This CDR3 is 20 amino acids long. Germline V gene lookup returns CDR1 DFQATT and CDR2 SNEGSKA (reference sequence). The trim removed 0 bases at V and 0 bases at J, leaving 11 bases unmatched. In DNA form, the CDR3 reads TGCAGTGCTAGAGAAAGTGGGACTAGCGGGAAAGGGGGCTCCTACAATGAGCAGTTCTTC. It translates to CSARESGTSGKGGSYNEQFF.

The chain couples TRBV4-2 to TRBJ1-5; D gene uncertain. Trimming removed 4 bases from V and 4 bases from J, with 11 bases in between. This CDR3 spans 14 amino acids. The germline gives CDR1 LGHNA, CDR2 YNFKEQ. This chain's CDR3 is CASSLRHSNQPQHF. In DNA form, the CDR3 reads TGTGCCAGCAGCCTCCGGCACAGTAATCAGCCCCAGCATTTT.

The chain is built from TRBV12-3 or TRBV12-4 and TRBJ1-2, with unresolved D. This CDR3 has 12 amino acids. Trimming pared 2 bases from V and 8 bases from J, leaving 9 bases between. CDR3 in amino acids: CASSLRRDGYTF. The DNA of the CDR3 is TGTGCCAGCAGTTTAAGGCGAGACGGCTACACCTTC.

In nucleotides, the CDR3 is TGCAGTGCCGCCGGGACTAGCGGGAGATACGAGCAGTACTTC. The encoded protein is CSAAGTSGRYEQYF. This chain uses TRBV20-1 with TRBJ2-5, with TRBD2 matching over 14 bases. The assigned J gene may be wrong: the sequence end matches TRBJ2-7 better. The CDR3 sequence is 14 residues long. Germline V CDR1 and CDR2: DFQATT, SNEGSKA (reference sequence).

Remarks on this clonotype: Relative to the germline gene, one junction end is altered; a read error may explain this. This chain joins TRBV11-2 and TRBJ2-6; maybe TRBD1 (5 bases). CDR1 and CDR2 from the germline V gene are SGHAT and FQNNGV. The CDR3 covers 19 residues. The CDR3, as DNA: TGTGCCAGCAGCTTAACGTCCAGGTCCCAAATCTCTGGGGCCAACGCCCTGACTTTC. Translation: CASSLTSRSQISGANALTF.

The chain has TRBV7-9 and TRBJ2-1; 10 bases agree with TRBD2. The germline gives CDR1 SEHNR, CDR2 FQNEAQ (reference sequence). V shed 4 bases, J shed 4 bases, and the junction held 10 bases outside the gene matches. The CDR3 is made up of 17 amino acids. The CDR3 coding sequence is TGTGCCAGCAGCTCATTGACTAGCGGGTTGGAGTACAATGAGCAGTTCTTC. Translating it yields CASSSLTSGLEYNEQFF.

The chain carries TRBV20-1 and TRBJ2-5; 8 bases map to TRBD1. The CDR3 loop spans 13 amino acids. CDR1 is DFQATT, CDR2 SNEGSKA, per germline (reference sequence). Losses at the gene ends were 3 bases for V and 6 bases for J; bases not matched to a gene: 6. The CDR3 sequence is CSARWTGRQTQYF. The DNA for the CDR3 is TGCAGTGCTAGGTGGACAGGGAGACAGACCCAGTACTTC.

Here the CDR3 DNA reads TGTGCCAGCAGTTATCTTAATATATGGACTAGCGGGGGAAGTGTGCAGTTCTTC. Its protein is CASSYLNIWTSGGSVQFF. The chain combines TRBV6-5 with TRBJ2-1; 13 bases map to TRBD2. The CDR3 has 18 amino acids. Germline CDR1 reads MNHEY; CDR2 reads SVGAGI. J was trimmed by 12 bases and V by 3 bases; bases with no gene match: 17.

To note about this clonotype: A read error is possible here, since a much larger clone lies one base away. V gene TRBV11-2 combines with J gene TRBJ2-1; a possible D gene is TRBD2 (6 bases). Trimming removed 5 bases at V and 11 bases at J, with 10 bases between. The CDR3 spans 11 residues. Germline loops: CDR1 SGHAT, CDR2 FQNNGV. CDR3 bases: TGTGCCAGCAGCCCTAGCGATAAGCAGTTCTTC. This codes for CASSPSDKQFF.

The gene calls are TRBV11-2 and TRBJ2-7; 14 bases align to TRBD2. The V gene end was trimmed by 6 bases and the J gene end by 7 bases; junction bases not matched to a gene: 5. From germline, CDR1 is SGHAT and CDR2 FQNNGV. The CDR3 runs to 14 residues. The CDR3 bases are TGTGCCAGCAGGACTAGCGGGAGGGCTAGGGAGCAGTACTTC. Its translation is CASRTSGRAREQYF.

The rearrangement uses TRBV9 and TRBJ2-1, with D uncertain. V gave up 3 bases and J gave up 0 bases, with 7 bases separating them. The CDR3 length is 14 residues. CDR1 and CDR2 from the germline V gene are SGDLS and YYNGEE. DNA of the CDR3: TGTGCCAGCAGCGGCGTACTCTCCTACAATGAGCAGTTCTTC. This encodes CASSGVLSYNEQFF. The complete variable domain, with remaining parts taken from reference TRBV9 and TRBJ2-1, reads DSGVTQTPKHLITATGQRVTLRCSPRSGDLSVYWYQQSLDQGLQFLIQYYNGEERAKGNILERFSAQQFPDLHSELNLSSLELGDSALYFCASSGVLSYNEQFFGPGTRLTVL.

The chain links TRBV25-1 to TRBJ2-1, with TRBD1 matching 10 bases. Trimming at V came to 3 bases and at J to 6 bases, leaving 8 bases not matched to a gene. CDR1 and CDR2 (germline): MGHDK, SYGVNS. The CDR3 loop spans 16 amino acids. The CDR3 region has the DNA TGTGCCAGCAGTGAGGCAGGGACAGGGGTTGGCAATGAGCAGTTCTTC. The encoded protein is CASSEAGTGVGNEQFF.

The chain combines TRBV14 with TRBJ2-3; D is perhaps TRBD1 or TRBD2 (5 bases each). Per the germline V gene, CDR1 is SGHDN and CDR2 is FVKESK. The V end lost 0 bases, the J end lost 0 bases, and 22 bases lay between the germline ends. This CDR3 has 20 residues. This CDR3 reads CASSQDFGNRDGPSTDTQYF. The CDR3 nucleotides read TGTGCCAGCAGCCAAGATTTCGGGAACCGGGACGGCCCTAGCACAGATACGCAGTATTTT.

This chain uses TRBV20-1 with TRBJ2-1, with D maybe TRBD2 (6 bases). CDR1 DFQATT and CDR2 SNEGSKA come from the germline V gene (reference sequence). The CDR3 runs 18 residues. The V and J ends lost 2 bases and 4 bases respectively, with 24 bases between them. The CDR3 nucleotides are TGCAGTGCTAGACCTCTCTCTCGAGGAGGGCCGGTATACAATGAGCAGTTCTTC. Residues: CSARPLSRGGPVYNEQFF.